This T cell receptor beta chain was captured in a study of shared clonotypes between healthy human individuals. The table came from immunoSEQ multiplex PCR; TCRdb's copy has only in-frame clones and leaves some out. In the table there are approximately 500,000 clones, about 95% of which are singletons. The V gene lost 5 bases and the J gene lost 3 bases, with 14 bases spanning the gap. Germline CDR1 SGHNT, CDR2 YENEEA. CDR3 size: 14 residues. Sample: naive CD4+ T cells sorted from blood. Noted subset: CD45RA+ positively selected. This clonotype was sampled from a woman aged 25 to 39 in good health. The chain carries TRBV11-3 and TRBJ2-7, with a tentative D call TRBD1 (6 bases). The CDR3: CASSNGGKSYEQYF. The CDR3 DNA reads as TGTGCCAGCAGCAATGGGGGCAAGAGCTACGAGCAGTACTTC.